This record concerns one TCR beta chain sequence. Original data processing: Amplification of reference gene primers provided the estimated nucleated cell counts. Profiling relied on immunoSEQ multiplex PCR, and the TCRdb table lists in-frame clones only, not all of them. V and J calls and clone size come straight from that table; D and trimming were deduced from the DNA. The sample includes about 140,000 clones, approximately 82% seen only once; the top ten take roughly a tenth. These data come from a study of blood T cell repertoires in COVID-19. Overall study: The samples span acute and convalescent COVID-19 from the United States, Italy and Spain. Sample material is recorded as cDNA or gDNA derived from T cells, B-cell-depleted T cells, or PBMCs.

The CDR3 has 15 amino acids. With 3 bases removed from V and 4 bases from J, the gap between germline ends came to 13 bases. CDR1 SGHAT and CDR2 FQNNGV come from the germline V gene. The receptor comes from a man aged 55-75 years with active or convalescent COVID-19. The sequenced material came from peripheral blood. This sequence joins TRBV11-2 and TRBJ2-1; perhaps TRBD2 as D (6 bases). The chain's CDR3 is CASSFFRGSYNEQFF. The CDR3 DNA reads as TGTGCCAGCAGCTTTTTCCGGGGGAGTTACAATGAGCAGTTCTTC.